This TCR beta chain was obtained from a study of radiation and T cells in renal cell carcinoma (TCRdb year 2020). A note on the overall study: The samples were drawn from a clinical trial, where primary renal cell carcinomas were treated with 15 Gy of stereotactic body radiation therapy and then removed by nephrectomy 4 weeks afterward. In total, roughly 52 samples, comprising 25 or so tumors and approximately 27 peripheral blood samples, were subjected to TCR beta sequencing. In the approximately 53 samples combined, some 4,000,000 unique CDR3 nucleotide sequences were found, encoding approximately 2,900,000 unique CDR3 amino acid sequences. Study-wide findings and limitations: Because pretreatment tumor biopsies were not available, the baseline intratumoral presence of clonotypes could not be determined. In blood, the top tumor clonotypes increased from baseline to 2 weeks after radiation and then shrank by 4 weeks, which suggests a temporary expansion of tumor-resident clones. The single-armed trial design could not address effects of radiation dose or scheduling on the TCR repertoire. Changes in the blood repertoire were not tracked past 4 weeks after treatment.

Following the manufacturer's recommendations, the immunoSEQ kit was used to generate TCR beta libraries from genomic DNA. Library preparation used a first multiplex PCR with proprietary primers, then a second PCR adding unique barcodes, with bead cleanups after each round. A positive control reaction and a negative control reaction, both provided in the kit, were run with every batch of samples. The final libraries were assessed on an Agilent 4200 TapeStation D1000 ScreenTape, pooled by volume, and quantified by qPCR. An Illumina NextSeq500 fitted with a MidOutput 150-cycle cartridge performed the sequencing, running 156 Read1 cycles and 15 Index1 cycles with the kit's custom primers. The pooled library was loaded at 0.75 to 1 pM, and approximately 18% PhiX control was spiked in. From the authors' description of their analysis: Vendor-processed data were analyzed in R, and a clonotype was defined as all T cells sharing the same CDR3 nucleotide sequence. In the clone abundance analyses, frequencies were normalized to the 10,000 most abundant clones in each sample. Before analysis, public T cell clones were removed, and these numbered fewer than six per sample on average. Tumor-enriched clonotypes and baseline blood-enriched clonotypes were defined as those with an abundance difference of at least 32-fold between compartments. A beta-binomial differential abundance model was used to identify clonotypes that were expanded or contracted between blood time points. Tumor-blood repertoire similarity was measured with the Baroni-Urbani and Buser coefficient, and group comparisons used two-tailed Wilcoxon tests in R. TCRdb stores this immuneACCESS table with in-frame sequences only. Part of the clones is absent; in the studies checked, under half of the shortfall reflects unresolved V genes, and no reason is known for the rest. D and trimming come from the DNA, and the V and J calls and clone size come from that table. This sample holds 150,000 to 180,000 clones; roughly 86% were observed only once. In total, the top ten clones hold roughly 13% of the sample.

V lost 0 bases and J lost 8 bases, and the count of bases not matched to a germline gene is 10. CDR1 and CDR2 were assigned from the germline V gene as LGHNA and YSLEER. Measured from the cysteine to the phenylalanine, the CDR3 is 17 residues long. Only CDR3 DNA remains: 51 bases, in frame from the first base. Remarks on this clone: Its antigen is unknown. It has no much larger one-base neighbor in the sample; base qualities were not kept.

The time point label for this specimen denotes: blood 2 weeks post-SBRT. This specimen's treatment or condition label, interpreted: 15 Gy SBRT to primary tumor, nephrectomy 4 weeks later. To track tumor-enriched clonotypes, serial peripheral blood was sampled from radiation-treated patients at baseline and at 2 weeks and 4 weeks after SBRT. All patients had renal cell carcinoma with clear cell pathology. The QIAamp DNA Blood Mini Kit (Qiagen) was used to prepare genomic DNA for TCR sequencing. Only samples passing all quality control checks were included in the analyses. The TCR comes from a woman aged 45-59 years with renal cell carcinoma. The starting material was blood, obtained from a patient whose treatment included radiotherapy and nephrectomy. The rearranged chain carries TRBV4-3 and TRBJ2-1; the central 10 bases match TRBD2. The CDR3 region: CASSQDTSGGAPYEQFF. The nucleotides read TGCGCCAGCAGCCAAGATACGAGCGGGGGGGCTCCCTATGAGCAGTTCTTC.